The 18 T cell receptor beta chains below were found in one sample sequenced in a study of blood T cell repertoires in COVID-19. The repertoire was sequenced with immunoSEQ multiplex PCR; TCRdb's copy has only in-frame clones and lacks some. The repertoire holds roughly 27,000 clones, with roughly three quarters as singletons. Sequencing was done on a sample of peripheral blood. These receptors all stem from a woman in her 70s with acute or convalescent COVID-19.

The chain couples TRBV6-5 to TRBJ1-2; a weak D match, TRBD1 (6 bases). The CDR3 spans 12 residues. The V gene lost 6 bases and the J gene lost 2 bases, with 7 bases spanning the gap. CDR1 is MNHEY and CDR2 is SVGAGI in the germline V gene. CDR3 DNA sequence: TGTGCCAGCAGCCAGGGGAACTATGGCTACACCTTC. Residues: CASSQGNYGYTF.

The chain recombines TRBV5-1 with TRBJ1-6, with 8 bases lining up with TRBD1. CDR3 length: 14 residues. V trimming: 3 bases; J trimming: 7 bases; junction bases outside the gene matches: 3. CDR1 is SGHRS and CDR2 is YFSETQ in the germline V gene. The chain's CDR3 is CASSSDRVNSPLHF. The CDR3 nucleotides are TGCGCCAGCAGCTCGGACAGGGTAAATTCACCCCTCCACTTT. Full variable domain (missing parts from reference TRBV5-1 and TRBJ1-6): KAGVTQTPRYLIKTRGQQVTLSCSPISGHRSVSWYQQTPGQGLQFLFEYFSETQRNKGNFPGRFSGRQFSNSRSEMNVSTLELGDSALYLCASSSDRVNSPLHFGNGTRLTVT.

The DNA for the CDR3 is TGTGCCAGCAGTTCGCTCCGGGATCCTCTTAGCACAGATACGCAGTATTTT. Translation: CASSSLRDPLSTDTQYF. The V gene is TRBV27, the J gene TRBJ2-3; tentatively, D is TRBD2 (5 bases). The germline V and J ends were trimmed by 4 bases and 0 bases, with 17 bases remaining between them. The germline V gene has CDR1 MNHEY and CDR2 SMNVEV (reference sequence). The CDR3 has 17 amino acids.

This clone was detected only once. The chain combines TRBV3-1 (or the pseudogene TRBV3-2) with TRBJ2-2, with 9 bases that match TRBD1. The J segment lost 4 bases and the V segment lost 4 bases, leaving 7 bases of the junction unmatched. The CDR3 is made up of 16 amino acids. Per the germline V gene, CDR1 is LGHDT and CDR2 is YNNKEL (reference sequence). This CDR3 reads CASSLDRGSGTGELFF. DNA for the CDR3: TGTGCCAGCAGCCTCGACAGGGGGTCGGGCACCGGGGAGCTGTTTTTT.

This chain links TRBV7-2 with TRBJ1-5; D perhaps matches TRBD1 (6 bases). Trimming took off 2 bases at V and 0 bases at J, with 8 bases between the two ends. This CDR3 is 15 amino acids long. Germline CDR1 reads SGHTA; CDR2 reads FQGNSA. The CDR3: CASSLRGSSNQPQHF. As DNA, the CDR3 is TGTGCCAGCAGCTTAAGGGGGTCTAGCAATCAGCCCCAGCATTTT. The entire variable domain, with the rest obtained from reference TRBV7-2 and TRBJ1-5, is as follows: GAGVSQSPSNKVTEKGKDVELRCDPISGHTALYWYRQSLGQGLEFLIYFQGNSAPDKSGLPSDRFSAERTGGSVSTLTIQRTQQEDSAVYLCASSLRGSSNQPQHFGDGTRLSIL.

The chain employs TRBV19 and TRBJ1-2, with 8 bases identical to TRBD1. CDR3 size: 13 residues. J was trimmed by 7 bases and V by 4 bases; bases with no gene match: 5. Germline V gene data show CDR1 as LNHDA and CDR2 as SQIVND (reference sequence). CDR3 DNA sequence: TGTGCCAGTAGTACCTCCGGGACAGGTGGCTACACCTTC. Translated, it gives CASSTSGTGGYTF.

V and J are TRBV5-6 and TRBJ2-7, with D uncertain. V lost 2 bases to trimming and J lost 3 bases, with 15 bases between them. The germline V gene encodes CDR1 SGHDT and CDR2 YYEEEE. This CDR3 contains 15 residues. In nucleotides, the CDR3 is TGTGCCAGCAGCTTAGGAGCGCAGCCAAGCTACGAGCAGTACTTC. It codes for CASSLGAQPSYEQYF.

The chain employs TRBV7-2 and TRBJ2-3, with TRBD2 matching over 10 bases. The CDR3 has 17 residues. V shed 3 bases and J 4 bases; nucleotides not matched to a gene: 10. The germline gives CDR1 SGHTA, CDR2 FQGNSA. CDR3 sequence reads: CASSFLAAGGRADTQYF. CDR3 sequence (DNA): TGTGCCAGCAGCTTTCTGGCAGCGGGGGGGCGGGCAGATACGCAGTATTTT.

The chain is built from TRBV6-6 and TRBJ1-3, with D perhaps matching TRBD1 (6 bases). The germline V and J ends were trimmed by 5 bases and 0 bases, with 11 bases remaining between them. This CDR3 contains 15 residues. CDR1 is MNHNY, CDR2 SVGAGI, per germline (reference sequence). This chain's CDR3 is CASSRDRTSGNTIYF. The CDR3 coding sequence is TGTGCCAGCAGTCGAGACAGGACCTCTGGAAACACCATATATTTT.

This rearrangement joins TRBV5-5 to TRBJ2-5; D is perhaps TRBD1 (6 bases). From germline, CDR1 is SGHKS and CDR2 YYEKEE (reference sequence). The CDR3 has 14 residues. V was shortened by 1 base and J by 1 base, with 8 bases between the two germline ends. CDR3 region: CASSLQGLQETQYF. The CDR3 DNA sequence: TGTGCCAGCAGCTTGCAGGGGCTCCAAGAGACCCAGTACTTC.

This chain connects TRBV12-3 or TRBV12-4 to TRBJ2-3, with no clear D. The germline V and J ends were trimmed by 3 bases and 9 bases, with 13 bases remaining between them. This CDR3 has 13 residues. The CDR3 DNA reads TGTGCCAGCAGTTTTGCACCGGGTGGGACGCAGTATTTT. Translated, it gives CASSFAPGGTQYF.

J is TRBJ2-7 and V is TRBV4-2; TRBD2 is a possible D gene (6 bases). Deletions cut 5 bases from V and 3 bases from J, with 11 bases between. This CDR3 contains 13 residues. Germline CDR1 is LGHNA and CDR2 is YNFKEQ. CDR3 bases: TGTGCCAGCAGCAACACGGGACTCTACGAGCAGTACTTC. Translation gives CASSNTGLYEQYF.

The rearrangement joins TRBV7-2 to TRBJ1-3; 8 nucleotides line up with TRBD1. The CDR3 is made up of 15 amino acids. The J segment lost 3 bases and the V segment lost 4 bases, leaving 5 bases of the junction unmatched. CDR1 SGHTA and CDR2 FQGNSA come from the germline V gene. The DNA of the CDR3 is TGTACCAGCAGCTCAGACAGGGGCTTTGGAAACACCATATATTTT. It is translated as CTSSSDRGFGNTIYF.

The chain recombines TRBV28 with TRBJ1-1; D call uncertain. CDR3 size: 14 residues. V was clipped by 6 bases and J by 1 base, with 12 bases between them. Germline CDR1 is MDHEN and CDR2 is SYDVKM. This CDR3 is CASRPVFRNTEAFF. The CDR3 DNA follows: TGTGCCAGCAGACCCGTCTTCAGGAACACTGAAGCTTTCTTT.

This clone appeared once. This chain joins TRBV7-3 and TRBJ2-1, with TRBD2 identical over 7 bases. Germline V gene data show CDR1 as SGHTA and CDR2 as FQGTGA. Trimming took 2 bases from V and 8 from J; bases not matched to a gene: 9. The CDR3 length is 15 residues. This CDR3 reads CASSLQATSSDEQFF. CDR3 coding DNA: TGTGCCAGCAGCTTACAGGCGACTAGCAGCGATGAGCAGTTCTTC. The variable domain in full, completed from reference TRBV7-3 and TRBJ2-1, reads GAGVSQTPSNKVTEKGKYVELRCDPISGHTALYWYRQSLGQGPEFLIYFQGTGAADDSGLPNDRFFAVRPEGSVSTLKIQRTERGDSAVYLCASSLQATSSDEQFFGPGTRLTVL.

The CDR3 DNA reads TGTGCCAGCAGCGTAGCTAGCGGGGGGGATGAGCAGTTCTTC. Its protein is CASSVASGGDEQFF. This chain connects TRBV9 to TRBJ2-1; 12 nucleotides align to TRBD2. This CDR3 has 14 amino acids. V dropped 0 bases and J dropped 8; count of bases not matched to a gene: 0. The germline gives CDR1 SGDLS, CDR2 YYNGEE.

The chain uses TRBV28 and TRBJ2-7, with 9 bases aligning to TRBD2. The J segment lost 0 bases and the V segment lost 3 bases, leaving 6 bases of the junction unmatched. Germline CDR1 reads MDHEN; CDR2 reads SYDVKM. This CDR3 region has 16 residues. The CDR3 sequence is CASSLASGAFSYEQYF. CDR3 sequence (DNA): TGTGCCAGCAGTTTGGCTAGCGGGGCCTTCTCCTACGAGCAGTACTTC.

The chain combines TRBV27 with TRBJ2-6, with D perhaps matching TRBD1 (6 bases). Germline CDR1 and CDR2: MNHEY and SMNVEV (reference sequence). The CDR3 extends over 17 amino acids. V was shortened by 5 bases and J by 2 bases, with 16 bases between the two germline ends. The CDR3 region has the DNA TGTGCCAGCAGTCCACGATCAGGGGACCCTGGGGCCAACGTCCTGACTTTC. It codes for CASSPRSGDPGANVLTF.